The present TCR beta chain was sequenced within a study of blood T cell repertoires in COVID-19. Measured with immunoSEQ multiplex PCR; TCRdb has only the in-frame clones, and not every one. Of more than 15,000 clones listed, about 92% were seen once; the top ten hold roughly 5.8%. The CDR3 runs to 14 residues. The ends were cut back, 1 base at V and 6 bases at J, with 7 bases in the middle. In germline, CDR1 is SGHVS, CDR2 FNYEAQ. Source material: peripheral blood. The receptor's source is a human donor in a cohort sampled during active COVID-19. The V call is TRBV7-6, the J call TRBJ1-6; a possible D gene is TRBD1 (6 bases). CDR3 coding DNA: TGTGCCAGCAGCTTAGACAGGGCTAATTCACCCCTCCACTTT. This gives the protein CASSLDRANSPLHF.